This T cell receptor beta chain was sequenced in a study of spatial heterogeneity in lung cancer. V lost 1 base to trimming and J lost 0 bases, with 10 bases between them. CDR1 and CDR2 from the germline V gene are DFQATT and SNEGSKA (reference sequence). This CDR3 contains 14 residues. MiXCR was run by TCRdb on the 5' RACE reads, yielding one entry per CDR3 protein. This sample carries 25,000 to 30,000 distinct CDR3 sequences, around 7% of them seen once, and the ten largest clones take approximately 25%. General study results and limits: Tumoral mutation counts were tracked by counts of expanded intratumoral alpha and beta TCRs.

Time point meaning: sample taken at primary tumor resection. The donors comprised about 70 untreated early-stage non-small cell lung cancer patients. From tumor, nontumor lung or frozen PBMC, whole RNA was taken unsorted for sequencing. This clonotype was counted at least ten times. Its cognate antigen is unknown. The chain recombines TRBV20-1 with TRBJ2-7; D may match TRBD1 or TRBD2 (5 bases each). This specimen was lung tumor tissue, taken at surgery. This clonotype originated in a male donor with early-stage non-small cell lung cancer. The CDR3 DNA reads as TGCAGTGCTAGAGGGGGGTTCAGCTCCTACGAGCAGTACTTC. This codes for CSARGGFSSYEQYF.